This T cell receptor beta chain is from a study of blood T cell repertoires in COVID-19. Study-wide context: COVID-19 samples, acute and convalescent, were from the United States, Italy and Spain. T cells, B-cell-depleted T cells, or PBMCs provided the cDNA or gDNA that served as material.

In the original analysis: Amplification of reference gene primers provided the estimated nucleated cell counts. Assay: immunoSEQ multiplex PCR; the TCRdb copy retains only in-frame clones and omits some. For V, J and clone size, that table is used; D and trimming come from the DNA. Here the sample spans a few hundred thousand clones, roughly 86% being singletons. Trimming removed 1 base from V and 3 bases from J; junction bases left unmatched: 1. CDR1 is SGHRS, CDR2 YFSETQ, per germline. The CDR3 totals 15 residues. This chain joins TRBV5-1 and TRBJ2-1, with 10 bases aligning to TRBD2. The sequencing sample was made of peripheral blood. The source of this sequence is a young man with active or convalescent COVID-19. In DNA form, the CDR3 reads TGCGCCAGCAGCTTGAGCGGGGGGGACTACAATGAGCAGTTCTTC. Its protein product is CASSLSGGDYNEQFF.